These 24 T cell receptor beta chains originate from one sample sequenced in a study of blood T cell repertoires in COVID-19. Profiling relied on immunoSEQ multiplex PCR, and the TCRdb table lists in-frame clones only, not all of them. Of 50,000 to 70,000 clones in the sample, roughly 82% were seen once. The sequencing input was peripheral blood. These receptor sequences come from a woman aged 55-70 years with acute or convalescent COVID-19.

This clone was counted a few times. The rearrangement links TRBV20-1 to TRBJ1-1; the D gene is possibly TRBD1 (5 bases). The CDR3 spans 11 residues. Germline CDR1 DFQATT, CDR2 SNEGSKA (reference sequence). Between the trimmed V and J ends, which lost 7 bases and 4 bases, there was a span of 10 bases. The CDR3 DNA is TGCAGTGTCAGGGCTGCCACTGAAGCTTTCTTT. Its translation: CSVRAATEAFF.

The genes are TRBV27 and TRBJ1-6, with D perhaps TRBD1 (6 bases). V shed 7 bases and J shed 12 bases, with 13 bases lying between them. Germline V gene lookup returns CDR1 MNHEY and CDR2 SMNVEV (reference sequence). The CDR3 length is 12 residues. The CDR3 nucleotides are TGTGCCAGCAAAACAGGGCTTAGACCCCTCCACTTT. It yields the protein CASKTGLRPLHF.

About this clone: Its ends do not fully match the called genes, so a read error is possible. The chain uses TRBV29-1 and TRBJ1-1; TRBD1 is a possible D gene (5 bases). Looked up from germline, CDR1 is SQVTM and CDR2 is ANQGSEA. This CDR3 has 13 amino acids. The CDR3 protein is CSASGLTNAEAFF. The CDR3 DNA reads TGCAGCGCATCGGGACTGACGAACGCTGAAGCTTTCTTT.

The chain has TRBV5-4 and TRBJ1-3, with a tentative D call TRBD1 (6 bases). Trimming took off 3 bases at V and 4 bases at J, with 11 bases between the two ends. Germline CDR1 reads SGHNT; CDR2 reads YYREEE (reference sequence). This CDR3 has 14 residues. This CDR3 is CASSSPGQGNTIYF. CDR3 bases: TGTGCCAGCAGCTCCCCGGGACAAGGAAACACCATATATTTT.

This clone was seen once. The gene calls are TRBV10-2 and TRBJ1-1, with D tentatively TRBD1 (5 bases). The germline V and J ends were trimmed by 6 bases and 4 bases, with 9 bases remaining between them. CDR3 size: 12 residues. Per germline, CDR1 WSHSY and CDR2 SAAADI. DNA of the CDR3: TGCGCCAGCAGCACAGGTGGCACTGAAGCTTTCTTT. Residues: CASSTGGTEAFF.

The chain uses TRBV19 and TRBJ2-4, with 10 bases lining up with TRBD1. Germline CDR1 is LNHDA and CDR2 is SQIVND (reference sequence). V shed 1 base, J shed 1 base, and the junction held 7 bases outside the gene matches. This CDR3 is built from 18 residues. This chain's CDR3 is CASSIAEGTGVAKNIQYF. CDR3 in DNA: TGTGCCAGTAGTATAGCGGAGGGGACAGGGGTTGCCAAAAACATTCAGTACTTC. Full variable domain (rest looked up from reference TRBV19 and TRBJ2-4): DGGITQSPKYLFRKEGQNVTLSCEQNLNHDAMYWYRQDPGQGLRLIYYSQIVNDFQKGDIAEGYSVSREKKESFPLTVTSAQKNPTAFYLCASSIAEGTGVAKNIQYFGAGTRLSVL.

V usage is TRBV25-1 and J usage is TRBJ1-6; 7 positions match TRBD1. Trimming at V came to 6 bases and at J to 0 bases, leaving 11 bases not matched to a gene. This CDR3 has 18 amino acids. Germline V CDR1 and CDR2: MGHDK, SYGVNS. This CDR3 is CASSAMAQGSSYNSPLHF. CDR3 in DNA: TGTGCCAGCAGCGCCATGGCACAGGGGAGCTCCTATAATTCACCCCTCCACTTT.

The chain employs TRBV11-2 and TRBJ2-3; no definite D call. This CDR3 comprises 14 residues. Trimming left V 5 bases short and J 0 bases short, with 9 bases between. The germline gives CDR1 SGHAT, CDR2 FQNNGV. The CDR3 loop is CASSQVFSTDTQYF. CDR3 nucleotides: TGTGCCAGCAGCCAGGTTTTTAGCACAGATACGCAGTATTTT.

V gene TRBV15 combines with J gene TRBJ1-3, with D possibly TRBD1 on 5 matching bases. This CDR3 comprises 15 residues. V shed 3 bases and J shed 0 bases, with 9 bases lying between them. The germline V gene has CDR1 LNHNV and CDR2 YYDKDF (reference sequence). The CDR3 region has the DNA TGTGCCACCAGCAGGGGACTTTTCTCTGGAAACACCATATATTTT. Translating gives CATSRGLFSGNTIYF. Combining the CDR3 with reference TRBV15 and TRBJ1-3 gives the whole variable domain DAMVIQNPRYQVTQFGKPVTLSCSQTLNHNVMYWYQQKSSQAPKLLFHYYDKDFNNEADTPDNFQSRRPNTSFCFLDIRSPGLGDTAMYLCATSRGLFSGNTIYFGEGSWLTVV.

This rearrangement joins TRBV5-1 to TRBJ2-5, with 9 bases aligning to TRBD2. The CDR3 spans 16 residues. Per germline, CDR1 SGHRS and CDR2 YFSETQ. V was pared by 1 base and J by 1 base, with 5 bases of the junction left unmatched. CDR3 in amino acids: CASSLRLAGSQETQYF. CDR3 in DNA: TGCGCCAGCAGCTTGAGGCTAGCGGGGAGCCAAGAGACCCAGTACTTC.

Notes on this clone: The limits of the CDR3 on the DNA are not certain, so only TCRdb's listed CDR3 is given. This chain uses TRBV6-1 with TRBJ2-7; TRBD2 was called by the table and not checked on the DNA. 14 amino acids form the CDR3, both terminal residues included. Germline V gene lookup returns CDR1 MNHNS and CDR2 SASEGT. The CDR3 sequence: CASSERGVAGGSYF.

This chain joins TRBV5-4 and TRBJ1-3; D possibly corresponds to TRBD1 (6 bases). The ends were cut back, 1 base at V and 4 bases at J, with 6 bases in the middle. This CDR3 spans 13 amino acids. Germline CDR1 SGHNT, CDR2 YYREEE (reference sequence). For the CDR3, the DNA is TGTGCCAGCAGCTTGCAGGGGGGAAACACCATATATTTT. Amino acids: CASSLQGGNTIYF.

This rearrangement joins TRBV29-1 to TRBJ1-2, with D maybe TRBD1 (5 bases). V lost 7 bases, J lost 4 bases, and 13 bases lay in between. Germline assignment: CDR1 SQVTM and CDR2 ANQGSEA. The CDR3 has 12 residues. The CDR3 region has the DNA TGCAGCGCACAGGACACGGTCTATGGCTACACCTTC. Translation gives CSAQDTVYGYTF.

This chain joins TRBV6-5 and TRBJ1-6; D not resolved. The germline V and J ends were trimmed by 5 bases and 9 bases, with 8 bases remaining between them. The CDR3 contains 12 residues. CDR1 is MNHEY and CDR2 is SVGAGI in the germline V gene. The CDR3 nucleotides are TGTGCCAGCAGTCCCCGGAGTTCACCCCTCCACTTT. Its protein product is CASSPRSSPLHF.

The V call is TRBV5-1, the J call TRBJ1-2; 7 nucleotides line up with TRBD1. V lost 4 bases to trimming and J lost 6 bases; unmatched junction nucleotides: 15. CDR3 length: 16 residues. Per germline, CDR1 SGHRS and CDR2 YFSETQ. The DNA of the CDR3 is TGCGCCAGCAGCAGTACAATGGGACAGCCAAGGCATGGCTACACCTTC. Its translation: CASSSTMGQPRHGYTF.

The V gene is TRBV7-2, the J gene TRBJ1-5; the match to TRBD1 covers 8 bases. V shed 3 bases, J shed 7 bases, and the junction held 5 bases outside the gene matches. This CDR3 region has 14 residues. Germline values: CDR1 SGHTA, CDR2 FQGNSA. The CDR3 here is CASSFPGGGQPQHF. The CDR3 DNA follows: TGTGCCAGCAGCTTCCCAGGGGGCGGCCAGCCCCAGCATTTT.

This clone was found once. The chain combines TRBV6-5 with TRBJ1-5; D is perhaps TRBD1 (6 bases). CDR1 and CDR2 (germline): MNHEY, SVGAGI. The CDR3 runs 13 residues. The V gene lost 11 bases and the J gene lost 5 bases, with 16 bases spanning the gap. The CDR3 DNA is TGTGCCTGCTCGCAGGGGCCCCATCAGCCCCAGCATTTT. Encoded protein: CACSQGPHQPQHF.

The CDR3 nucleotides read TGTGCCTGGAGTGTAAGATCCGGGACAGGGGACACCGGGGAGCTGTTTTTT. It is translated as CAWSVRSGTGDTGELFF. The chain carries TRBV30 and TRBJ2-2; 10 bases are a match to TRBD1. Germline V gene lookup returns CDR1 GTSNPN and CDR2 SVGIG (reference sequence). V lost 0 bases to trimming and J lost 3 bases; unmatched junction nucleotides: 7. This CDR3 comprises 17 residues.

This chain uses TRBV2 with TRBJ2-7, with TRBD2 matching 8 bases. The CDR3 covers 11 residues. Germline CDR1 SNHLY, CDR2 FYNNEI. J was trimmed by 7 bases and V by 8 bases; bases with no gene match: 4. Here the CDR3 DNA reads TGTGCCAGCCGGGGGGGTAAAGAGCAGTACTTC. Encoded protein: CASRGGKEQYF.

This clone was detected only once. Other DNA sequences in the sample encode the same CDR3. The rearrangement joins TRBV19 to TRBJ2-5; perhaps TRBD2 as D (5 bases). This CDR3 comprises 14 residues. V dropped 4 bases and J dropped 5 bases, with 14 bases sitting between them. Germline CDR1 and CDR2: LNHDA and SQIVND (reference sequence). CDR3 nucleotide sequence: TGTGCCAGTAGTACCTATGGGCGGAGGGAGACCCAGTACTTC. This gives the protein CASSTYGRRETQYF.

The chain combines TRBV12-5 with TRBJ2-7, with 8 bases that match TRBD2. V was clipped by 1 base and J by 4 bases; unmatched bases: 3. The germline V gene encodes CDR1 LGHNT and CDR2 FRNRAP. The CDR3 runs to 14 residues. The CDR3: CASGLAGGVYEQYF. CDR3 coding DNA: TGTGCTAGTGGTTTGGCGGGGGGGGTTTACGAGCAGTACTTC.

CDR3 sequence (DNA): TGTGCCACCAGGATGACAGTGAACACTGAAGCTTTCTTT. The encoded protein is CATRMTVNTEAFF. The chain couples TRBV24-1 to TRBJ1-1, with D possibly TRBD1 on 5 matching bases. V dropped 7 bases and J dropped 0 bases, with 8 bases sitting between them. The germline V gene has CDR1 KGHDR and CDR2 SFDVKD. This CDR3 region has 13 residues.

This clone was counted only a few times. Additional DNA sequences in this sample encode the identical CDR3. This rearrangement joins TRBV30 to TRBJ2-3; tentatively, D is TRBD2 (7 bases). The CDR3 contains 15 residues. The V and J ends lost 2 bases and 0 bases respectively, with 12 bases between them. Germline V gene data show CDR1 as GTSNPN and CDR2 as SVGIG (reference sequence). CDR3 DNA sequence: TGTGCCTGGAGTAAGGGAGGGGGAAGCACAGATACGCAGTATTTT. It encodes CAWSKGGGSTDTQYF.

By proportion, this clone is medium-sized (0.01 to 0.1%). V is TRBV19 and J is TRBJ1-3, with 8 bases identical to TRBD1. Germline V CDR1 and CDR2: LNHDA, SQIVND (reference sequence). The CDR3 sequence is 15 residues long. The CDR3 is CGTDRGLNVGNTIYF. The CDR3, as DNA: TGTGGGACAGACAGGGGCCTAAACGTCGGAAACACCATATATTTT.